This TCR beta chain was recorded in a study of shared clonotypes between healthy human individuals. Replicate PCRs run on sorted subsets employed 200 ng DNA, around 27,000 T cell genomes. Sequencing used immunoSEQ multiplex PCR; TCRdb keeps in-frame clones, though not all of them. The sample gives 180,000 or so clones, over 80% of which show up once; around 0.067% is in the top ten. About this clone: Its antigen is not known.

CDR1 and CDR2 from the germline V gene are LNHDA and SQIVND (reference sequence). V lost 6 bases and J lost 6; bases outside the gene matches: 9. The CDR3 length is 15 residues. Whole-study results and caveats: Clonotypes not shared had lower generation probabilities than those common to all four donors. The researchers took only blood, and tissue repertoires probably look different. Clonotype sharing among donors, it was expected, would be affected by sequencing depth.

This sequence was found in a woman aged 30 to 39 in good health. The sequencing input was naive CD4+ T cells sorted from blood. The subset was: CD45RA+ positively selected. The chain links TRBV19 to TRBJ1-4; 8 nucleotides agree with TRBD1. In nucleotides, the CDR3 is TGTGCCAGTAGCCAACGGACAGGGACGGATGAAAAACTGTTTTTT. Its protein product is CASSQRTGTDEKLFF.